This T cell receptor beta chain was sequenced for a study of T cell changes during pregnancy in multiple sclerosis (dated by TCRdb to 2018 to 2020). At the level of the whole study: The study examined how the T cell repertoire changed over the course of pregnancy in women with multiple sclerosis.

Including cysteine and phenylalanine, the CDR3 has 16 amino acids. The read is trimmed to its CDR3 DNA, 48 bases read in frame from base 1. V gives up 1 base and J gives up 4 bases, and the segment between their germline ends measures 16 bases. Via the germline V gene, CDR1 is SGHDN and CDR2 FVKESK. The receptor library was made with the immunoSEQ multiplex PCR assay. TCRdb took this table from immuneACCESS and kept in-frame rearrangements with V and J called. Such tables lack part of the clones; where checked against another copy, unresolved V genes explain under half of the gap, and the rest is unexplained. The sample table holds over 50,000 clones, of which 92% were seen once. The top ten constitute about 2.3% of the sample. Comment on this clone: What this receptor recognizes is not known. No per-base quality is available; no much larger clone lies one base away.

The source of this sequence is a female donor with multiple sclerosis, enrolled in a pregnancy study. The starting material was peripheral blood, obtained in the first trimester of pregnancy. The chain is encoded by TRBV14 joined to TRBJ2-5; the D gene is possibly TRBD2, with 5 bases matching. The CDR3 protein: CASSQGLASRGETQYF. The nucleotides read TGTGCCAGCAGCCAAGGTTTGGCTAGTCGGGGAGAGACCCAGTACTTC.